Detailed here is one T cell receptor beta chain. This CDR3 is built from 14 residues. Germline V gene data show CDR1 as SGHTA and CDR2 as FQGTGA. V was clipped by 4 bases and J by 1 base, with 5 bases between them. TCRdb passed the 5' RACE reads through MiXCR, listing each CDR3 protein once. The sample records about 180,000 distinct CDR3 sequences, approximately 6.2% being singletons. The source of the sample is a study of T cells after yellow fever vaccination. The rearrangement joins TRBV7-3 to TRBJ2-6; unclear D gene. This sample comprised CD4+ T cells sorted from PBMCs, obtained on the day of the first yellow fever vaccination. The receptor was isolated from a man aged 18 to 29 who received the YFV17D yellow fever vaccine. CDR3 in amino acids: CASSSTSGANVLTF. The CDR3 DNA is TGTGCCAGCAGCTCGACTTCTGGGGCCAACGTCCTGACTTTC.